The 15 T cell receptor beta chains below come from one sample, sequenced in a study of blood T cell repertoires in COVID-19. The data were produced by immunoSEQ multiplex PCR, yet TCRdb's version contains in-frame clones alone and is incomplete. Of about 170,000 clones in the sample, 84% were seen once. Sequenced: peripheral blood. The receptors come from an older woman with COVID-19, enrolled during active disease.

The gene calls are TRBV18 and TRBJ1-1; TRBD1 is a possible D gene (6 bases). V lost 6 bases, J lost 8 bases, and 10 bases lay in between. This CDR3 is built from 11 residues. Germline values: CDR1 KGHSH, CDR2 LQKENI. The CDR3 DNA reads as TGTGCCAGCTCGGCCCAGGGGGAAGCTTTCTTT. Residues: CASSAQGEAFF.

This clone was detected once. The genes are TRBV3-1 (or the pseudogene TRBV3-2) and TRBJ2-7, with D uncertain. Germline CDR1 reads LGHDT; CDR2 reads YNNKEL (reference sequence). CDR3 length: 14 residues. V gave up 3 bases and J gave up 0 bases, with 9 bases separating them. For the CDR3, the DNA is TGTGCCAGCAGCCATTCAGATATCTCCTACGAGCAGTACTTC. It encodes CASSHSDISYEQYF.

The chain employs TRBV19 and TRBJ2-3; TRBD2 matches at 9 bases. This CDR3 has 15 amino acids. Germline CDR1 is LNHDA and CDR2 is SQIVND (reference sequence). Unmatched junction bases numbered 3, after V lost 4 bases and J lost 1 base. The CDR3 loop is CASSSKREGTDTQYF. The CDR3 region has the DNA TGTGCCAGTAGTAGTAAGCGGGAGGGCACAGATACGCAGTATTTT.

The V call is TRBV5-6, the J call TRBJ1-1, with D perhaps TRBD1 (5 bases). The germline gives CDR1 SGHDT, CDR2 YYEEEE. The CDR3 is 11 residues long. Deletions cut 2 bases from V and 6 bases from J, with 5 bases between. This CDR3 reads CASSFRAEAFF. Written as DNA, the CDR3 is TGTGCCAGCAGCTTCAGGGCTGAAGCTTTCTTT.

As concerns this clone: The sample contains more than one DNA sequence encoding this CDR3. The V call is TRBV6-5, the J call TRBJ1-4; 9 bases map to TRBD1. Germline loops: CDR1 MNHEY, CDR2 SVGAGI. V shed 5 bases, J shed 7 bases, and the junction held 8 bases outside the gene matches. The CDR3 is made up of 15 amino acids. In nucleotides, the CDR3 is TGTGCCAGCAGTCGGGCCACAGGGGGCAGTGAAAAACTGTTTTTT. Residues: CASSRATGGSEKLFF.

The chain couples TRBV29-1 to TRBJ1-2; D call uncertain. Germline CDR1 SQVTM, CDR2 ANQGSEA. Trimming removed 7 bases at V and 4 bases at J, with 13 bases between. The CDR3 length is 12 residues. The CDR3 is CSAFGTSYGYTF. The DNA of the CDR3 is TGCAGCGCTTTCGGAACTAGCTATGGCTACACCTTC.

This clone was seen only a few times. The rearrangement joins TRBV7-9 to TRBJ2-7, with D possibly TRBD2 on 5 matching bases. Germline V gene lookup returns CDR1 SEHNR and CDR2 FQNEAQ (reference sequence). The CDR3 loop spans 14 amino acids. Between the trimmed V and J ends, which lost 1 base and 3 bases, there was a span of 10 bases. The CDR3, as DNA: TGTGCCAGCAGCTTAGTCGGAGGCCACTACGAGCAGTACTTC. Residues: CASSLVGGHYEQYF.

The DNA of the CDR3 is TGTGCCAGTCTTTTCGGGGGGAACACTGAAGCTTTCTTT. Its protein product is CASLFGGNTEAFF. The chain is built from TRBV7-9 and TRBJ1-1; a weak D match, TRBD1 (5 bases). CDR1 and CDR2 from the germline V gene are SEHNR and FQNEAQ (reference sequence). With 9 bases removed from V and 1 base from J, the gap between germline ends came to 12 bases. This CDR3 is built from 13 residues.

The V call is TRBV6-2 or TRBV6-3, the J call TRBJ1-5; tentative D call: TRBD1 (5 bases). The germline V gene encodes CDR1 MNHEY and CDR2 SVGEGT. CDR3 length: 15 residues. The V end was cut by 5 bases, the J end by 7 bases, with 18 bases between. The CDR3: CASSPRGRPGQPQHF. The CDR3 DNA reads as TGTGCCAGCAGTCCGCGGGGCAGGCCGGGCCAGCCCCAGCATTTT.

V is TRBV7-2 and J is TRBJ2-1; TRBD2 agrees at 7 bases. After removal of 5 bases from V and 14 bases from J, the junction contained 6 bases not matched to a gene. Germline V gene lookup returns CDR1 SGHTA and CDR2 FQGNSA. CDR3 size: 11 residues. CDR3 coding DNA: TGTGCCAGCAGCCCCTCCCGGGGGGAGTTCTTC. Translated, it gives CASSPSRGEFF.

This chain connects TRBV2 to TRBJ2-5, with 9 bases matching TRBD2. After removal of 8 bases from V and 1 base from J, the junction contained 11 bases not matched to a gene. Germline CDR1 reads SNHLY; CDR2 reads FYNNEI. This CDR3 is 16 amino acids long. The CDR3, as DNA: TGTGCCAGCGGCCTTTTAGCGGGAGATTCCCAAGAGACCCAGTACTTC. It encodes CASGLLAGDSQETQYF.

This clone was picked up one time. V and J are TRBV19 and TRBJ2-7, with a weak D call TRBD2 (6 bases). V lost 5 bases and J 1 base, leaving 18 bases between the germline ends. The V gene's germline CDR1 is LNHDA and CDR2 SQIVND (reference sequence). This CDR3 region has 16 residues. The CDR3 DNA is TGTGCCAGTAGTCCCTGGGGGACTTCCCAGTCCTACGAGCAGTACTTC. This encodes CASSPWGTSQSYEQYF.

This rearrangement joins TRBV7-9 to TRBJ1-1; D gene unclear. Germline CDR1 and CDR2: SEHNR and FQNEAQ (reference sequence). CDR3 length equals 17 residues. V lost 1 base, J lost 4 bases, and 19 bases lay in between. DNA of the CDR3: TGTGCCAGCAGCTTAGTGCAGGCGTCGAACGCCGGCACTGAAGCTTTCTTT. This encodes CASSLVQASNAGTEAFF.

The chain has TRBV5-1 and TRBJ1-1; 8 positions agree with TRBD1. The germline V gene has CDR1 SGHRS and CDR2 YFSETQ. Losses at the gene ends were 3 bases for V and 7 bases for J; bases not matched to a gene: 11. The CDR3 spans 15 residues. For the CDR3, the DNA is TGCGCCAGCAGCTCGGGGACAGGCGGGTTTAGTGAAGCTTTCTTT. Its translation is CASSSGTGGFSEAFF.

CDR3 residues: CASSLAFTGELFF. In DNA form, the CDR3 reads TGTGCCAGCAGCTTGGCATTCACCGGGGAGCTGTTTTTT. J is TRBJ2-2 and V is TRBV5-4; D not resolved. Germline lookup yields CDR1 SGHNT and CDR2 YYREEE (reference sequence). CDR3 length equals 13 residues. Trimming left V 0 bases short and J 4 bases short, with 4 bases between.